The rows below give T cell receptor beta chains drawn from one sample of a study of early T cells in non-severe SARS-CoV-2 infection. TCRdb redid the calling of the 5' RACE reads with MiXCR, one entry per CDR3 protein. The sample consists of 70,000 to 95,000 distinct CDR3 sequences, around 11% of them appearing once. The source material was whole blood. The receptors derive from an adult who was a healthcare worker with PCR-confirmed SARS-CoV-2 infection or an uninfected control (not recorded which). Both conserved end residues are part of each CDR3. Each record gives: D gene, clone size, V gene, J gene, CDR3 length, CDR3 protein, CDR3 DNA. The D gene is left open where the match is weak. For some rows the clone size is stated as once, few or many, or as a class when expanded; others skip it.

>-|few|TRBV12-3/TRBV12-4|TRBJ1-6|16
CASRTALEGGNSPLHF
TGTGCCAGCAGGACGGCCCTGGAAGGAGGGAATTCACCCCTCCACTTT
>-|few|TRBV12-3/TRBV12-4|TRBJ1-2|15
CASRETLTGGYGYTF
TGTGCCAGCAGGGAGACACTTACAGGAGGCTATGGCTACACCTTC
>TRBD1|many|TRBV6-5|TRBJ2-5|15
CASSPTGRRMETQYF
TGTGCCAGCAGCCCGACAGGGAGACGGATGGAGACCCAGTACTTC
>-|-|TRBV7-3|TRBJ2-1|12
CASSSQTNEQFF
TGTGCCAGCAGCTCACAGACAAATGAGCAGTTCTTC
>-|-|TRBV4-2|TRBJ1-5|13
CASSQFSDQPQHF
TGTGCCAGCAGCCAATTCAGCGATCAGCCCCAGCATTTT
>TRBD2|many|TRBV10-3|TRBJ2-3|19
CAISESMRQRGGVTDTQYF
TGTGCCATCAGTGAGTCGATGAGGCAGCGGGGGGGCGTCACAGATACGCAGTATTTT
>-|-|TRBV6-1|TRBJ1-1|19
CASSEIGGKRPPMNTEAFF
TGTGCCAGCAGTGAAATTGGTGGGAAAAGACCTCCAATGAACACTGAAGCTTTCTTT
>-|many|TRBV3-1|TRBJ2-2|13
CASRRGGTGELFF
TGTGCCAGCAGACGGGGAGGCACCGGGGAGCTGTTTTTT
>-|many|TRBV29-1|TRBJ2-7|13
CSVEVGRTYEQYF
TGCAGCGTTGAAGTGGGCAGAACCTACGAGCAGTACTTC
>-|-|TRBV20-1|TRBJ2-7|13
CSAIERVYDEQYF
TGCAGTGCTATAGAAAGGGTATACGACGAGCAGTACTTC
>-|few|TRBV9|TRBJ1-1|16
CASSVGPQAGSTEAFF
TGTGCCAGCAGCGTAGGCCCACAAGCGGGGTCAACTGAAGCTTTCTTT
>TRBD2|few|TRBV27|TRBJ2-1|14
CASSPTAGVNEQFF
TGTGCCAGCAGCCCTACAGCGGGGGTGAATGAGCAGTTCTTC
>TRBD2|-|TRBV3-1|TRBJ2-1|15
CASSQGLAGGNEQFF
TGTGCCAGCAGCCAAGGACTAGCGGGGGGAAATGAGCAGTTCTTC
>-|few|TRBV9|TRBJ2-1|16
CASSGSLRRSYNEQFF
TGTGCCAGCAGCGGCAGTCTCCGACGGTCCTACAATGAGCAGTTCTTC
>-|-|TRBV11-3|TRBJ2-3|15
CASSLGSWDTDTQYF
TGTGCCAGCAGCTTAGGTTCATGGGACACAGATACGCAGTATTTT
>-|few|TRBV6-7|TRBJ2-2|13
CASSDPLGGELFF
TGTGCCAGCAGTGACCCTCTAGGCGGGGAGCTGTTTTTT
>-|few|TRBV29-1|TRBJ2-7|11
CSVEESYEQYF
TGCAGCGTTGAAGAGAGCTACGAGCAGTACTTC
>TRBD1|few|TRBV27|TRBJ2-5|15
CASSGLGQGLKTQYF
TGTGCCAGCAGTGGCCTAGGACAGGGGTTGAAGACCCAGTACTTC
>-|-|TRBV11-2|TRBJ1-2|13
CASSSASNYGYTF
TGTGCCAGCAGCTCGGCATCTAACTATGGCTACACCTTC
>-|-|TRBV29-1|TRBJ2-7|11
CSGGTDYEQYF
TGCAGCGGCGGGACAGACTACGAGCAGTACTTC
>TRBD1|few|TRBV11-2|TRBJ1-2|14
CASSSGTGSYGYTF
TGTGCCAGCAGCAGCGGGACAGGGAGCTATGGCTACACCTTC
>-|few|TRBV20-1|TRBJ1-3|12
CSAETARNTIYF
TGCAGTGCTGAGACCGCTAGAAACACCATATATTTT
>-|-|TRBV29-1|TRBJ2-1|13
CSATLTGHNEQFF
TGCAGCGCTACCCTGACAGGACACAATGAGCAGTTCTTC
>TRBD1|few|TRBV7-6|TRBJ2-3|14
CASSSGTGPGTQYF
TGTGCCAGCAGCTCCGGGACAGGGCCGGGGACGCAGTATTTT
>-|-|TRBV4-3|TRBJ2-1|13
CASSEVAYNEQFF
TGCGCCAGCAGCGAAGTTGCTTACAATGAGCAGTTCTTC
>-|few|TRBV20-1|TRBJ1-5|14
CSAPSRGAGQPQHF
TGCAGTGCTCCCTCCCGAGGGGCTGGTCAGCCCCAGCATTTT
>-|-|TRBV11-3|TRBJ2-1|12
CASSSRESEQFF
TGTGCCAGCAGCTCTAGGGAATCTGAGCAGTTCTTC
>-|-|TRBV13|TRBJ2-7|16
CASSQYGIEDSYEQYF
TGTGCCAGCAGTCAATACGGAATAGAAGACTCCTACGAGCAGTACTTC
>TRBD1|-|TRBV7-8|TRBJ2-2|15
CASSQLTGLHGELFF
TGTGCCAGCAGCCAACTGACAGGGCTGCACGGGGAGCTGTTTTTT
>-|many|TRBV7-9|TRBJ1-5|14
CASSPHGDNQPQHF
TGTGCCAGCAGCCCCCATGGGGACAATCAGCCCCAGCATTTT
>-|few|TRBV7-7|TRBJ2-2|16
CASRKRIGRNTGELFF
TGTGCCAGCAGAAAGAGGATCGGGAGGAACACCGGGGAGCTGTTTTTT
>-|-|TRBV5-1|TRBJ2-1|13
CASSLGPANEQFF
TGCGCCAGCAGCCTGGGGCCTGCCAATGAGCAGTTCTTC
>TRBD1|-|TRBV7-9|TRBJ2-3|16
CASSSYRDRGQDTLYF
TGTGCCAGCAGCTCCTACCGGGACAGGGGGCAAGATACGCTGTATTTT
>-|few|TRBV6-2/TRBV6-3|TRBJ2-3|13
CASSYYVADTQYF
TGTGCCAGCAGTTACTACGTCGCAGATACGCAGTATTTT
>-|-|TRBV6-4|TRBJ1-6|14
CASSEVAGNSPLHF
TGTGCCAGCAGTGAAGTGGCGGGTAATTCACCCCTCCACTTT
>-|medium-sized|TRBV6-5|TRBJ2-7|13
CASSYQGGREQYF
TGTGCCAGCAGTTACCAGGGGGGGCGAGAGCAGTACTTC
>-|many|TRBV4-2|TRBJ2-3|16
CASSQDRTDSTDTQYF
TGTGCCAGCAGCCAAGATAGAACAGATAGCACAGATACGCAGTATTTT
>TRBD1|-|TRBV5-5|TRBJ2-2|15
CASSFDRGFAGELFF
TGTGCCAGCAGCTTTGACAGGGGTTTTGCCGGGGAGCTGTTTTTT
>-|few|TRBV27|TRBJ2-7|13
CASRGGGSYEQYF
TGTGCCAGCAGAGGGGGGGGCTCCTACGAGCAGTACTTC
>-|many|TRBV12-3/TRBV12-4|TRBJ2-7|14
CASSSVPRGYEQYF
TGTGCCAGCAGTTCAGTTCCTAGGGGGTACGAGCAGTACTTC
>-|-|TRBV12-3/TRBV12-4|TRBJ1-1|14
CASRSTGRNTEAFF
TGTGCCAGCAGGTCGACAGGACGGAACACTGAAGCTTTCTTT
>-|many|TRBV5-1|TRBJ2-1|16
CASSLAYETGYNEQFF
TGCGCCAGCAGCTTGGCCTACGAGACAGGATACAATGAGCAGTTCTTC
>-|many|TRBV14|TRBJ2-2|16
CASSRRQAEATGELFF
TGTGCCAGCAGCCGCCGCCAGGCCGAGGCGACCGGGGAGCTGTTTTTT
>-|-|TRBV6-5|TRBJ1-5|15
CASSYGGQGNQPQHF
TGTGCCAGCAGTTACGGCGGCCAGGGCAATCAGCCCCAGCATTTT
>-|many|TRBV7-2|TRBJ1-5|15
CASSLSANRNQPQHF
TGTGCCAGCAGCCTTTCAGCCAACAGGAATCAGCCCCAGCATTTT
>TRBD1|-|TRBV10-2|TRBJ2-2|15
CASSEGQGAGGELFF
TGCGCCAGCAGTGAGGGACAGGGGGCGGGCGGGGAGCTGTTTTTT
>-|few|TRBV13|TRBJ2-7|11
CASSLGTEQYF
TGTGCCAGCAGCCTAGGGACCGAGCAGTACTTC
>-|many|TRBV6-1|TRBJ1-5|14
CASLPWYSNQPQHF
TGTGCCAGCCTCCCCTGGTATAGCAATCAGCCCCAGCATTTT
>-|-|TRBV7-2|TRBJ2-3|15
CARTGAEGFTDTQYF
TGTGCCAGAACGGGAGCTGAGGGATTCACAGATACGCAGTATTTT
>TRBD1|-|TRBV11-2|TRBJ2-6|19
CASSSFRDRTSSGANVLTF
TGTGCCAGCAGCTCCTTCCGGGACAGGACCTCCTCTGGGGCCAACGTCCTGACTTTC
>TRBD2|many|TRBV6-2/TRBV6-3|TRBJ2-1|15
CASRLLAGGPIEQFF
TGTGCCAGCAGACTACTAGCGGGGGGGCCTATTGAGCAGTTCTTC
>-|many|TRBV27|TRBJ1-4|13
CASRKGGGEKLFF
TGTGCCAGCAGAAAGGGCGGAGGGGAAAAACTGTTTTTT
>-|many|TRBV12-3/TRBV12-4|TRBJ1-5|18
CASSLGFGDFISNQPQHF
TGTGCCAGCAGTTTAGGGTTCGGGGATTTCATCAGCAATCAGCCCCAGCATTTT
>TRBD2|-|TRBV4-1|TRBJ2-3|14
CASSQDGGADTQYF
TGCGCCAGCAGCCAAGATGGGGGGGCAGATACGCAGTATTTT
>-|many|TRBV7-8|TRBJ2-2|16
CASSLVGQGNTGELFF
TGTGCCAGCAGCTTAGTTGGCCAGGGGAACACCGGGGAGCTGTTTTTT
>-|few|TRBV20-1|TRBJ1-2|13
CSAAGGSSYGYTF
TGCAGTGCAGCGGGTGGGTCGAGCTATGGCTACACCTTC